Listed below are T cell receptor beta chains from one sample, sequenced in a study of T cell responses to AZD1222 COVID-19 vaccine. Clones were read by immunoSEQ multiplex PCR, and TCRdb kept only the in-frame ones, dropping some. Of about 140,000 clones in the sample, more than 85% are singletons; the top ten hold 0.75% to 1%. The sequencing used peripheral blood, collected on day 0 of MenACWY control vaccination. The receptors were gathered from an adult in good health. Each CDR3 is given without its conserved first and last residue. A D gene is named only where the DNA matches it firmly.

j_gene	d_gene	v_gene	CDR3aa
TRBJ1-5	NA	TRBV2	ASSLGVRPQH
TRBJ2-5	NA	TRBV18	ASSDRGLSGQTQY
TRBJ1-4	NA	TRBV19	ASSIRDYGEKLF
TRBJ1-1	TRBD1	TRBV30	AWSIPSGGLTEAF
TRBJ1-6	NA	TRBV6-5	ASTGSSYNSPLH
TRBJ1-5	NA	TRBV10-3	AISEASGQPQH
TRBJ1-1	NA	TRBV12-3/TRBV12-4	ASSRDSTEAF
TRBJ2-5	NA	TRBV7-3	ASSQSIQETQY
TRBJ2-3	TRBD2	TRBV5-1	ASSTPSGVIPTSTDTQY
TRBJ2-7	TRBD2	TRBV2	ASTPGLASYEQY
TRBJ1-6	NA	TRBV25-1	ASSEGAISSPLH
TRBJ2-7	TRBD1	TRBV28	ASSPPGTGYHEQY
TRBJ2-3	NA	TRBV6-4	ASSAGITDTQY
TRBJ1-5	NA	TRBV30	AWSSLGSNQPQH
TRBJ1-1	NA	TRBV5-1	ASSLVAIGGTEAF
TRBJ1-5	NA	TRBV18	ASSAIGGGPQH
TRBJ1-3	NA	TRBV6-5	ASSLRGQRSTIY
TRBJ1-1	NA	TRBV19	ASSARLGSPEAF
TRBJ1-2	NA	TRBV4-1	ASSQSTIMTFYGYT
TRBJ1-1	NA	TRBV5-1	ASSFQGSKTEAF
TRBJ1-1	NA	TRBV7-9	ASRRGFRDPSPAAEAF
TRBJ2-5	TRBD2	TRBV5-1	ASSLAPSGGFQETQY
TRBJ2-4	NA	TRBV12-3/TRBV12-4	ASRPRVGNIQY
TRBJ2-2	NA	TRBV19	ASSMRDTGELF
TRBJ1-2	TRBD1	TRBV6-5	ASIRITGQGGYT
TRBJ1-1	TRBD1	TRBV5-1	ASSATGQGGTEAF
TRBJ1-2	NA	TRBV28	ASTRPGAYGYT
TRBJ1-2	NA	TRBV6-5	ASSRNREDGYT
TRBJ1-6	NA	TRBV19	ASSTHRENSPLH
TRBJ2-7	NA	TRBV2	ASSQLSYEQY
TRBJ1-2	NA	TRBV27	ASSVSGDRYT
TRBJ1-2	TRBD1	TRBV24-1	ATSDPMTGDYGYT
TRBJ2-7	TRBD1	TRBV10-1	ASSLDRGYEQY
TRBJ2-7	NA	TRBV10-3	AISEEAYEQY
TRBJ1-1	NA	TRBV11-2	ASSRLSEAF
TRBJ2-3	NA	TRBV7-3	ASSLGLQPSTDTQY
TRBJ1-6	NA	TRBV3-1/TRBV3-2	ASGGGYSPLH
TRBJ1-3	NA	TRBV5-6	ASSVKGNTIY